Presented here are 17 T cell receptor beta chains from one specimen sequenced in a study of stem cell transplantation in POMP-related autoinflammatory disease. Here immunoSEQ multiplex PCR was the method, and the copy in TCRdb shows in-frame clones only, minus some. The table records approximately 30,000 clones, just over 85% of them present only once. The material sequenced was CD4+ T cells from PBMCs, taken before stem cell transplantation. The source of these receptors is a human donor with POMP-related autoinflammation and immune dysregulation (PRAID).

Written as DNA, the CDR3 is TGTGCCAGCAGTCCGCGTGCCCTAAACGGCGGGGCCAACGTCCTGACTTTC. This translates into CASSPRALNGGANVLTF. V usage is TRBV2 and J usage is TRBJ2-6; D is ambiguous. Germline V CDR1 and CDR2: SNHLY, FYNNEI. CDR3 length: 17 amino acids. Trimming pared 5 bases from V and 4 bases from J, leaving 18 bases between.

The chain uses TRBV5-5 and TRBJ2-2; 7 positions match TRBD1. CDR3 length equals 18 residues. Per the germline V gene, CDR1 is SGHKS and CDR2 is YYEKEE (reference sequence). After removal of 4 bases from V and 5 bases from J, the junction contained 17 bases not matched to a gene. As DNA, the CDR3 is TGTGCCAGCAGCGCGATTTACTCGGGACAGTCGGCGACCGGGGAGCTGTTTTTT. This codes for CASSAIYSGQSATGELFF.

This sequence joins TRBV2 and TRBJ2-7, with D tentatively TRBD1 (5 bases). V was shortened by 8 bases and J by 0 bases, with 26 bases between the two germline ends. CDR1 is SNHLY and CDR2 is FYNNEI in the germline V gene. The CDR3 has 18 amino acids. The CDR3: CASSKRFSTGPSSYEQYF. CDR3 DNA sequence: TGTGCCAGCTCAAAGAGGTTTAGTACAGGCCCGAGCTCCTACGAGCAGTACTTC.

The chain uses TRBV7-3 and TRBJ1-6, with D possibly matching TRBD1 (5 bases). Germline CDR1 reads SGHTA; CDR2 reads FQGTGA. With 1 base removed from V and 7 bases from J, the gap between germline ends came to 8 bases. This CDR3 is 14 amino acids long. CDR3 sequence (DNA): TGTGCCAGCAGCTTAATGGGGGGAAATTCACCCCTCCACTTT. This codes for CASSLMGGNSPLHF.

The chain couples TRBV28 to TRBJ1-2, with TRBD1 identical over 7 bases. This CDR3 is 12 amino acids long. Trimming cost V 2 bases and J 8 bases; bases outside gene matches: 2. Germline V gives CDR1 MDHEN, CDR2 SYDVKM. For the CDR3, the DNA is TGTGCCAGCAGTTTAAAGGGGGCAGGCTACACCTTC. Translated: CASSLKGAGYTF.

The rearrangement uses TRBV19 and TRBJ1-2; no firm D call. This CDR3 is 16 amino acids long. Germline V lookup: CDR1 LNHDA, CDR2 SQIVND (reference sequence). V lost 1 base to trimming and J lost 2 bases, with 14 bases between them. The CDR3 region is CASSIGRAVQNYGYTF. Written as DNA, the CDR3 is TGTGCCAGTAGTATAGGAAGGGCCGTACAGAACTATGGCTACACCTTC.

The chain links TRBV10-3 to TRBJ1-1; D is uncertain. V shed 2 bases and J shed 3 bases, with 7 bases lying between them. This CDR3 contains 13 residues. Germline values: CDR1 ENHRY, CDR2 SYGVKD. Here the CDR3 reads CAISEDRDTEAFF. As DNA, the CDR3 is TGTGCCATCAGTGAGGACCGGGACACTGAAGCTTTCTTT.

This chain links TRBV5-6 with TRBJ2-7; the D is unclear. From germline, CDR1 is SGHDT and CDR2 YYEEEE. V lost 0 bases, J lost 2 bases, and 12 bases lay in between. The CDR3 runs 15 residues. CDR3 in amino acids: CASSLGPTAAYEQYF. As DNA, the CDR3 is TGTGCCAGCAGCTTGGGTCCCACAGCTGCCTACGAGCAGTACTTC.

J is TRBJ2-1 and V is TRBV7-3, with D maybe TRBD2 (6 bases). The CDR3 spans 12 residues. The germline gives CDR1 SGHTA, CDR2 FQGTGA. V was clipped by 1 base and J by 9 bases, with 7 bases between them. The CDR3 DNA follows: TGTGCCAGCAGCTTAAACGGGGGTGAGCAGTTCTTC. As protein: CASSLNGGEQFF.

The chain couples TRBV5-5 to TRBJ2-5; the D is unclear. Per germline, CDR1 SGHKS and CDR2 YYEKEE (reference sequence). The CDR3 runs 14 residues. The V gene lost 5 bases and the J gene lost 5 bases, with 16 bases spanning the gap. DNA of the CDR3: TGTGCCAGCAGGGCCGGGCCCCCTATTGAGACCCAGTACTTC. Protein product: CASRAGPPIETQYF. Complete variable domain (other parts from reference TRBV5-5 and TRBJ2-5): DAGVTQSPTHLIKTRGQQVTLRCSPISGHKSVSWYQQVLGQGPQFIFQYYEKEERGRGNFPDRFSARQFPNYSSELNVNALLLGDSALYLCASRAGPPIETQYFGPGTRLLVL.

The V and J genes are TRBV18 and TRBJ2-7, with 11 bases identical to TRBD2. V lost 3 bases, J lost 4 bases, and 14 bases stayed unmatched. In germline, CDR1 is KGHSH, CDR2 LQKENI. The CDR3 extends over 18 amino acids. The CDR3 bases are TGTGCCAGCTCACCGATGTCACTAGCGGGAGAGTCCCATTACGAGCAGTACTTC. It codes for CASSPMSLAGESHYEQYF.

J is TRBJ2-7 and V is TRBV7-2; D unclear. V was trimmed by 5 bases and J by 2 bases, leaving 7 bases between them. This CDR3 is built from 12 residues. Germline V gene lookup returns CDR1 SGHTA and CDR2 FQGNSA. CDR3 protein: CASSPITYEQYF. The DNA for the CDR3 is TGTGCCAGCAGCCCTATTACCTACGAGCAGTACTTC.

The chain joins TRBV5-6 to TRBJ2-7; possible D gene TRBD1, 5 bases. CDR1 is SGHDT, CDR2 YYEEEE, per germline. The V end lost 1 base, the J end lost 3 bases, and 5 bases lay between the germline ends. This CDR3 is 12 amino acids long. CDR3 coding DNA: TGTGCCAGCAGCTTGCAGGGCTACGAGCAGTACTTC. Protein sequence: CASSLQGYEQYF. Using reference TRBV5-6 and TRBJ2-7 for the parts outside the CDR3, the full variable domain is DAGVTQSPTHLIKTRGQQVTLRCSPKSGHDTVSWYQQALGQGPQFIFQYYEEEERQRGNFPDRFSGHQFPNYSSELNVNALLLGDSALYLCASSLQGYEQYFGPGTRLTVT.

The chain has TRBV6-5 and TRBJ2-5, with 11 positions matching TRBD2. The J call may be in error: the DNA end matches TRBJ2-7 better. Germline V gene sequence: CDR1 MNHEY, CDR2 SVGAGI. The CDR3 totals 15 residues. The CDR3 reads CASRPGTSGTYEQYF. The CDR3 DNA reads TGTGCCAGCAGGCCAGGGACTAGCGGTACCTACGAGCAGTACTTC.

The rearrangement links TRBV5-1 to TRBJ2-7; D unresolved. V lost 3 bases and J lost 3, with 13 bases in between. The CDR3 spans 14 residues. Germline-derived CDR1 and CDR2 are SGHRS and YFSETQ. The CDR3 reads CASSSPGKGYEQYF. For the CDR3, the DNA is TGCGCCAGCAGCTCCCCAGGTAAGGGCTACGAGCAGTACTTC.

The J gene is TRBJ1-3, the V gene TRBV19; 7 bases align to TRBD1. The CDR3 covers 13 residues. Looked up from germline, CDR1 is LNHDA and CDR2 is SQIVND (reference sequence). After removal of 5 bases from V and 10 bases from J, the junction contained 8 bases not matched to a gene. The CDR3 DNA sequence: TGTGCCAGTAGTCGGACAGGTCCGGGAACCATATATTTT. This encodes CASSRTGPGTIYF.

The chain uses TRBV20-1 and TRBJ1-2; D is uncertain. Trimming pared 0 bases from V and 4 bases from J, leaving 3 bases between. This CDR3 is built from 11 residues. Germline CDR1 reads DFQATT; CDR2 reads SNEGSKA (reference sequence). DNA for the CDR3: TGCAGTGCTAGAGACGGCTATGGCTACACCTTC. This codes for CSARDGYGYTF.